This T cell receptor (beta chain) was sequenced in a study of OX40 agonist ivuxolimab in advanced cancers. The overall study: Ivuxolimab, an antibody acting as an agonist of OX40 (CD134), was used to treat patients. Dose-escalation cases comprised hepatocellular carcinoma, melanoma, renal cell or head and neck cancer. Study outcomes and limitations: Researchers did not determine the expanded peripheral T cells' antigen specificity. At 0.1 to 3.0 mg/kg, clonal expansion of CD4+ and CD8+ blood T cells had occurred by week 6.

Libraries were prepared by immunoSEQ multiplex PCR; TCRdb keeps only in-frame clonotypes and omits some of them. The sample has around 140,000 clones, about nine tenths seen once. Trimming took off 0 bases at V and 4 bases at J, with 14 bases between the two ends. Looked up from germline, CDR1 is SGDLS and CDR2 is YYNGEE. The CDR3 is 15 amino acids. In the case of this clone: The antigen is unknown.

The clonotype comes from an adult with an advanced solid tumor such as melanoma, head and neck, liver or kidney cancer. The chain employs TRBV9 and TRBJ2-7; perhaps TRBD1 as D (6 bases). The starting material was CD4+ or CD8+ T cells sorted from blood, obtained in a trial of the OX40 agonist ivuxolimab. The CDR3 loop reads CASSVGTGLGYEQYF. In DNA, the CDR3 is TGTGCCAGCAGCGTAGGTACAGGGCTGGGATACGAGCAGTACTTC.